This T cell receptor (beta chain) was sequenced during a study of blood T cell repertoires in COVID-19. Across the study: The cDNA or gDNA used as material had been derived from T cells, B-cell-depleted T cells, or PBMCs.

Libraries were prepared by immunoSEQ multiplex PCR; TCRdb keeps only in-frame clonotypes and omits some of them. The sample consists of around 190,000 clones, roughly four fifths of them appearing once. V was clipped by 5 bases and J by 6 bases; unmatched bases: 7. Germline V CDR1 and CDR2: SGHTA, FQGNSA. The CDR3 is 16 residues long. This clone was seen once. The sample was peripheral blood. The sequence was collected from a woman in her fifties or sixties with acute or convalescent COVID-19. The chain joins TRBV7-2 to TRBJ2-2, with 12 bases aligning to TRBD1. CDR3 sequence: CASSGGTGGWSGELFF. CDR3 sequence (DNA): TGTGCCAGCAGCGGAGGGACAGGGGGCTGGTCCGGGGAGCTGTTTTTT.